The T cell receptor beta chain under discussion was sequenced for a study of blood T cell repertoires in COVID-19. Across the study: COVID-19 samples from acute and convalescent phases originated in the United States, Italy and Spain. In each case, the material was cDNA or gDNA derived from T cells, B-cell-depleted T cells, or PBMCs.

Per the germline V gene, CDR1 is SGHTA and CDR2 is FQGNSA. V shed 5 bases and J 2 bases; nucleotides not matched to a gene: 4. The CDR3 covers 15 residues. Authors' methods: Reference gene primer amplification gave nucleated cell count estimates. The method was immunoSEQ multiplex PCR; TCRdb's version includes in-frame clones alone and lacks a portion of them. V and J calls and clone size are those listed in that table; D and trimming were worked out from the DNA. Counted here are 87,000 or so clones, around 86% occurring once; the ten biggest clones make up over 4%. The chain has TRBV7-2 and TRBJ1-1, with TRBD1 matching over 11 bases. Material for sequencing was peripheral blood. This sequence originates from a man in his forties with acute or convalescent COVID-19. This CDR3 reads CASSPRTGGNTEAFF. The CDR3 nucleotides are TGTGCCAGCAGCCCGCGGACAGGGGGCAACACTGAAGCTTTCTTT.